This T cell receptor (beta chain) was recovered during a study of shared clonotypes between healthy human individuals. The data were produced by immunoSEQ multiplex PCR, yet TCRdb's version contains in-frame clones alone and is incomplete. The table has approximately 1.5 million clones, less than 99% seen once; the top ten hold 0.36%. CDR1 is KGHSH, CDR2 LQKENI, per germline. This CDR3 spans 18 amino acids. Trimming at V came to 2 bases and at J to 2 bases, leaving 12 bases not matched to a gene. The sequence was collected from a man younger than 40 in good health. Source material: naive CD4+ T cells sorted from blood. The sample's subset: CD45RA+ positively selected. The genes are TRBV18 and TRBJ2-7; 10 bases fit TRBD2. The CDR3 nucleotides read TGTGCCAGCTCACCAGTCCCTGGAGGGACTAGCGAAACCTACGAGCAGTACTTC. As protein: CASSPVPGGTSETYEQYF.